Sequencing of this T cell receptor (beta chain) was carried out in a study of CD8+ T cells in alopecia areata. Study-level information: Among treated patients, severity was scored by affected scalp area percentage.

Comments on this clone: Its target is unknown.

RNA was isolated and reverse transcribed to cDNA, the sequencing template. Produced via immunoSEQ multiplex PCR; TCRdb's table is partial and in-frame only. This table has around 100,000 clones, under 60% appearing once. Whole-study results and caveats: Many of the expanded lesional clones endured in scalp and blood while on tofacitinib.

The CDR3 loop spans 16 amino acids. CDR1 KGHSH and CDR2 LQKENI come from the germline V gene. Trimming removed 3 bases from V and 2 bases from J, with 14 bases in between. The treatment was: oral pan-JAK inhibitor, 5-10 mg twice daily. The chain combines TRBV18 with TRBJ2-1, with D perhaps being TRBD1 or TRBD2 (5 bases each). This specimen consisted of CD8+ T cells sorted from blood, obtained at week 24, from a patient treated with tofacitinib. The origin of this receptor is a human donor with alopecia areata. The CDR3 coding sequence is TGTGCCAGCTCACCTAGGGGAGACCTGACCTACAATGAGCAGTTCTTC. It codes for CASSPRGDLTYNEQFF.